This TCR beta chain is from a study of cytomegalovirus exposure and HLA in healthy donors. Study-wide results and caveats: CMV serostatus stood as the only immune exposure information on hand. Reported findings show TCR beta sequences accurately forecast HLA-A and HLA-B alleles in most subjects. The authors later linked a missense DCLRE1C variant to TCR beta V- and J-gene trimming.

Worth noting for this clone: Its matching antigen is unknown.

The PCR contained 60 Vbeta and 13 Jbeta primers. Some clones are missing from TCRdb's copy, which holds only in-frame ones; the method was immunoSEQ multiplex PCR. The repertoire holds 150,000 to 200,000 clones, with 80% to 85% as singletons. This receptor was identified in a woman between 18 and 29 years old in good health and CMV-seronegative. Specimen: PBMCs.

CDR3 bases: TGTGCCAGTAGTCTCGGACAGGGCTGGACTGAAGCTTTCTTT. It translates to CASSLGQGWTEAFF. The rearrangement joins TRBV19 to TRBJ1-1; 8 bases fit TRBD1. V was clipped by 5 bases and J by 5 bases; unmatched bases: 7. The length of the CDR3 is 14 residues. CDR1 and CDR2 (germline): LNHDA, SQIVND (reference sequence).